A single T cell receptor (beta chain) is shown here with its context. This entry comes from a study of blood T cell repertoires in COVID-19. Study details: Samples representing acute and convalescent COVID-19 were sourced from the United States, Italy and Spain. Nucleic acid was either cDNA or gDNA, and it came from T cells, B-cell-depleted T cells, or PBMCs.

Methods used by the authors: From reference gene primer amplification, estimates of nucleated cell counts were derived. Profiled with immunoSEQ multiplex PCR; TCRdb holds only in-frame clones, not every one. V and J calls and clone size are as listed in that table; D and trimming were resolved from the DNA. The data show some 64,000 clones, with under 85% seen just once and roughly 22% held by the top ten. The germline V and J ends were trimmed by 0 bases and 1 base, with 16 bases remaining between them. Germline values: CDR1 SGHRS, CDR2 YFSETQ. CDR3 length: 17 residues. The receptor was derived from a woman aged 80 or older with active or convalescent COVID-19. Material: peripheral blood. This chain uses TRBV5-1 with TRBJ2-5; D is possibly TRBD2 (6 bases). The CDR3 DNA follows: TGCGCCAGCAGCTTGGCCCTAGGAGGAGGGACCCAAGAGACCCAGTACTTC. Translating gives CASSLALGGGTQETQYF.